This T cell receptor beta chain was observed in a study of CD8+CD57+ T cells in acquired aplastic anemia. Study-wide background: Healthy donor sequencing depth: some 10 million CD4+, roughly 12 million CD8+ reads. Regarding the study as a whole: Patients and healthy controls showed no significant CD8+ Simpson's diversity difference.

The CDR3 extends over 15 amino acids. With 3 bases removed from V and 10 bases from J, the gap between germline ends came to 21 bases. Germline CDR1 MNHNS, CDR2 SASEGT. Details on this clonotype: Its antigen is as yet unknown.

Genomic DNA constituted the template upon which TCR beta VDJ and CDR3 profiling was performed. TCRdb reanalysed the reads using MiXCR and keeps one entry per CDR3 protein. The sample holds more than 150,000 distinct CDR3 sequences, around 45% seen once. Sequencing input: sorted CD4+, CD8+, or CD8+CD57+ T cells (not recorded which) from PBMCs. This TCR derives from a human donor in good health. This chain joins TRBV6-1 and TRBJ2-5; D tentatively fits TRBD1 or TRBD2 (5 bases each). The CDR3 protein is CASSERFGAPVDQYF. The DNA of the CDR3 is TGTGCCAGCAGTGAGAGGTTCGGGGCCCCCGTCGACCAGTACTTC.